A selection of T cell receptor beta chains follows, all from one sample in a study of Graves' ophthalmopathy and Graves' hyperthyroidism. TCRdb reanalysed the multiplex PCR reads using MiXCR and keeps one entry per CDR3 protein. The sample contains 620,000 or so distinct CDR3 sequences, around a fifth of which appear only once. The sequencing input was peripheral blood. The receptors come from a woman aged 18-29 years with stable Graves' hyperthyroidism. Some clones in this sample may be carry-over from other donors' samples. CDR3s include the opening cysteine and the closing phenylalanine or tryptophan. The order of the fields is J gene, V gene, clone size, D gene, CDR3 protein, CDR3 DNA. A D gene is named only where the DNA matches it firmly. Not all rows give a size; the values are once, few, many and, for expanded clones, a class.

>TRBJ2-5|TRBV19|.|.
CASSIGGAYEPQYF
TGTGCCAGTAGTATAGGGGGGGCTTACGAACCCCAGTACTTC
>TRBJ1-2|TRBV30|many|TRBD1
CAWRTGIVYGYTF
TGTGCCTGGAGGACAGGGATTGTATATGGCTACACCTTC
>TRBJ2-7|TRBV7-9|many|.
CASSHTYSYEQYF
TGTGCCAGCAGCCACACCTACTCCTACGAGCAGTACTTC
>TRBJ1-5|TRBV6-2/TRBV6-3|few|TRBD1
CASSYRTGSLQPQHF
TGTGCCAGCAGCTATAGGACAGGGTCTTTGCAGCCCCAGCATTTT
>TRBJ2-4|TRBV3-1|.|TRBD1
CASSQDRTGAKNIQYF
TGTGCCAGCAGCCAAGATCGGACAGGGGCAAAAAACATTCAGTACTTC
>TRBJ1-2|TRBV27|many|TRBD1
CASSSNRGSYGYTF
TGTGCCAGCAGTTCGAACAGGGGGAGCTATGGCTACACCTTC
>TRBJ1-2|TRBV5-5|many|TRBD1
CASSLAGDRSYGYTF
TGTGCCAGCAGCTTGGCCGGGGACAGGAGCTATGGCTACACCTTC
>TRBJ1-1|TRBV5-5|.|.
CASSPIPNTEAFF
TGTGCCAGCAGCCCGATCCCGAACACTGAAGCTTTCTTT
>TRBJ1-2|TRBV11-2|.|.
CASSIQESGWEYGYTF
TGTGCCAGCAGTATCCAGGAGTCAGGGTGGGAGTATGGCTACACCTTC
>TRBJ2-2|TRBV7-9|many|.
CASSRIQGWELFF
TGTGCCAGCAGTCGCATCCAGGGCTGGGAGCTGTTTTTT
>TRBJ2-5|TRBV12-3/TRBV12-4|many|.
CASSLDGSETQYF
TGTGCCAGCAGTTTAGATGGTAGCGAGACCCAGTACTTC
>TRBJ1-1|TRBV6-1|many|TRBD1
CASRPTGGENTEAFF
TGTGCCAGCAGACCCACAGGGGGGGAAAACACTGAAGCTTTCTTT
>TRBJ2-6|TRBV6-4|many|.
CASSDPPGRGRSGANVLTF
TGTGCCAGCAGTGACCCCCCAGGCAGGGGCCGCTCTGGGGCCAACGTCCTGACTTTC
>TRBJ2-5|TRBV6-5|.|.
CASSYSGPGQETQYF
TGTGCCAGCAGTTACTCCGGGCCGGGGCAAGAGACCCAGTACTTC
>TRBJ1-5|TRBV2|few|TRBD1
CASKPGQVYQPQHF
TGTGCCAGCAAACCGGGACAGGTCTATCAGCCCCAGCATTTT
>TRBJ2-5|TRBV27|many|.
CASSLSGGGTDF
TGTGCCAGCAGTTTGTCAGGCGGGGGCACCGACTTC
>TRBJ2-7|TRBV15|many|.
CATSRTRVYEQYF
TGTGCCACCAGCAGAACCAGGGTCTACGAGCAGTACTTC
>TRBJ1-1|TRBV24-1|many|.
CATSDLNGRAEAFF
TGTGCCACCAGTGATTTAAACGGGAGGGCTGAAGCTTTCTTT
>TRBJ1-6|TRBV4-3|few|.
CASSQERGRGNSPLHF
TGCGCCAGCAGCCAAGAACGGGGCAGGGGCAATTCACCCCTCCACTTT
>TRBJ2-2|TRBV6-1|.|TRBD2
CASRRLAGGLRAGELFF
TGTGCCAGCAGGAGACTAGCGGGAGGCCTGAGGGCCGGGGAGCTGTTTTTT
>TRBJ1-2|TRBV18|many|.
CASSPDSGYGYTF
TGTGCCAGCTCCCCGGACAGCGGCTATGGCTACACCTTC
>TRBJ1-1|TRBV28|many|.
CASSSGGGTGRSTEAFF
TGTGCCAGCAGTTCGGGGGGGGGTACAGGGCGCAGCACTGAAGCTTTCTTT
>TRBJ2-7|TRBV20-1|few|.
CSVERDGPFYEQYF
TGCAGTGTCGAGAGAGACGGGCCTTTCTACGAGCAGTACTTC
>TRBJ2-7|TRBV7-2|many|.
CASSRDIYYEQYF
TGTGCCAGCAGCAGGGACATCTACTACGAGCAGTACTTC
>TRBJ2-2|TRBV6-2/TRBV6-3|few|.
CASSYFLLPRGPNTGELFF
TGTGCCAGCAGTTACTTCCTACTCCCCAGGGGACCGAACACCGGGGAGCTGTTTTTT
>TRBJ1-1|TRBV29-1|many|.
CSAFTLPGQGNTEAFF
TGCAGCGCCTTCACCCTACCGGGCCAGGGGAACACTGAAGCTTTCTTT
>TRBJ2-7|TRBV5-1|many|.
CASRRDSYEQYF
TGTGCCAGCAGGAGGGACAGCTACGAGCAGTACTTC
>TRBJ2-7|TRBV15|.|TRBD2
CATSREWEGTEQYF
TGTGCCACCAGCAGAGAGTGGGAGGGCACCGAGCAGTACTTC
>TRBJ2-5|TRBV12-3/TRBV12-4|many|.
CASSLHSQETQYF
TGTGCCAGCAGTCTGCACAGTCAAGAGACCCAGTACTTC
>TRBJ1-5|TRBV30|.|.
CAWRRTRGPDQPQHF
TGTGCCTGGAGACGAACCCGGGGGCCGGATCAGCCCCAGCATTTT
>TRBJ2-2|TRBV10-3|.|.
CATVATRENTGELFF
TGTGCCACCGTAGCGACTAGAGAGAACACCGGGGAGCTGTTTTTT
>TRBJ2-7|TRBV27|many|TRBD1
CASRPTGGSEQYF
TGTGCCAGCAGGCCAACAGGGGGCAGCGAGCAGTACTTC
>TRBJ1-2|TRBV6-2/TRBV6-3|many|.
CASSYSRVGGYTF
TGTGCCAGCAGTTACTCAAGGGTTGGTGGCTACACCTTC
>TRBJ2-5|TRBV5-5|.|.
CASSSRGAWETQYF
TGTGCCAGCAGCTCCAGGGGGGCGTGGGAGACCCAGTACTTC
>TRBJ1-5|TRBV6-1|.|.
CASSTPGTGSNQPQHF
TGTGCCAGCAGTACCCCCGGGACTGGGAGCAATCAGCCCCAGCATTTT
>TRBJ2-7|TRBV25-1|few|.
CASSESLGSYEQYF
TGTGCCAGCAGTGAATCGCTAGGCTCCTACGAGCAGTACTTC
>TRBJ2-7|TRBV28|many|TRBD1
CASSLWVSRQGLSYEQYF
TGTGCCAGCAGTTTATGGGTCAGCCGACAGGGCCTCTCCTACGAGCAGTACTTC
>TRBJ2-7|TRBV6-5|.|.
CASSHGQDEQYF
TGTGCCAGCAGTCACGGACAAGACGAGCAGTACTTC
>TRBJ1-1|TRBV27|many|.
CASRYAEAFF
TGTGCCAGTCGCTACGCTGAAGCTTTCTTT
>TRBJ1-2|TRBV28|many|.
CASRYRDELRGYTF
TGTGCCAGCAGATACAGGGACGAGTTGCGTGGCTACACCTTC
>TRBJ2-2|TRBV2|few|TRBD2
CAITGTSGGPNTGELFF
TGTGCCATCACCGGGACTAGCGGGGGGCCGAACACCGGGGAGCTGTTTTTT
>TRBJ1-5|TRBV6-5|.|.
CASSYSDGGGQPQHF
TGTGCCAGCAGTTACTCGGATGGGGGAGGTCAGCCCCAGCATTTT
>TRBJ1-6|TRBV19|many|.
CASSPSLGGRSPLHF
TGTGCCAGTAGTCCCTCCCTAGGGGGTAGGTCACCCCTCCACTTT
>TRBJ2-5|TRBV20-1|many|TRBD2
CSARGRREGTAETQYF
TGCAGTGCTAGGGGTCGACGGGAGGGAACCGCAGAGACCCAGTACTTC
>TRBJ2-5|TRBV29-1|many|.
CSVEWGEETQYF
TGCAGCGTTGAGTGGGGTGAAGAGACCCAGTACTTC
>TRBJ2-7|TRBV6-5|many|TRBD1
CATGRTGGNEQYF
TGTGCCACTGGCCGGACAGGGGGAAACGAGCAGTACTTC
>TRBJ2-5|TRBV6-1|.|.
CAISDLWRGETQYF
TGTGCCATCAGTGACTTGTGGCGGGGAGAGACCCAGTACTTC
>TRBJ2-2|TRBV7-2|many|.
CASKRTAETGELFF
TGTGCCAGTAAACGAACGGCGGAGACCGGGGAGCTGTTTTTT
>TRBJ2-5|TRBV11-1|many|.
CASTPAQETQYF
TGTGCCAGCACCCCAGCGCAAGAGACCCAGTACTTC
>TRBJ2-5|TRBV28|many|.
CASNPLLTGRGETQYF
TGTGCCAGCAATCCTCTTCTAACGGGGAGAGGGGAGACCCAGTACTTC
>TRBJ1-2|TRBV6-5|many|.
CASSYAAGEYGYTF
TGTGCCAGCAGTTACGCGGCAGGAGAGTATGGCTACACCTTC
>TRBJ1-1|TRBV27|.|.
CASSRHLRGMNTEAFF
TGTGCCAGCAGTCGTCACCTCAGGGGCATGAACACTGAAGCTTTCTTT
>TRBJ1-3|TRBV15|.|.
CATSRRAGSTGNTIYF
TGTGCCACCAGCAGGCGTGCGGGCAGCACTGGAAACACCATATATTTT
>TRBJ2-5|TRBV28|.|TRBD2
CASSGLAKTQYF
TGTGCCAGCAGCGGACTAGCAAAGACCCAGTACTTC
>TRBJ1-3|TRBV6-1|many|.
CASRDGANSGNTIYF
TGTGCCAGCAGGGACGGGGCTAACTCTGGAAACACCATATATTTT
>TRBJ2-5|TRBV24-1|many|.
CATSDFWADVETQYF
TGTGCCACCAGTGATTTTTGGGCAGATGTCGAGACCCAGTACTTC
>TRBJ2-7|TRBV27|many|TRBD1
CASSFITGGYTPYEQYF
TGTGCCAGCAGTTTCATCACAGGGGGTTATACCCCATACGAGCAGTACTTC
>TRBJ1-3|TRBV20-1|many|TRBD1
CSANRGGNTIYF
TGCAGTGCTAACAGGGGTGGAAACACCATATATTTT
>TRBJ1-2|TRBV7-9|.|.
CASSFLSTENYGYTF
TGTGCCAGCAGCTTCCTCTCGACCGAAAACTATGGCTACACCTTC